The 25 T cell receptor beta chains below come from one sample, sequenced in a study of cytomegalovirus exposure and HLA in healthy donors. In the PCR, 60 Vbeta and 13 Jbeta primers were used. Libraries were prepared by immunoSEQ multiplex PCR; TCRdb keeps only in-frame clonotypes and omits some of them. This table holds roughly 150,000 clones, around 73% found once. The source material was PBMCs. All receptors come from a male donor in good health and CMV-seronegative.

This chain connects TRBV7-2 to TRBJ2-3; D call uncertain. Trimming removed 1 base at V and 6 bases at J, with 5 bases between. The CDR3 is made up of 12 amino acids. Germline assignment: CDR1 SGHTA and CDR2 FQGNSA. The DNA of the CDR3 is TGTGCCAGCAGCTTAGACTCGGATACGCAGTATTTT. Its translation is CASSLDSDTQYF. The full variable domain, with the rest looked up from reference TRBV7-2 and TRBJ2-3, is GAGVSQSPSNKVTEKGKDVELRCDPISGHTALYWYRQSLGQGLEFLIYFQGNSAPDKSGLPSDRFSAERTGGSVSTLTIQRTQQEDSAVYLCASSLDSDTQYFGPGTRLTVL.

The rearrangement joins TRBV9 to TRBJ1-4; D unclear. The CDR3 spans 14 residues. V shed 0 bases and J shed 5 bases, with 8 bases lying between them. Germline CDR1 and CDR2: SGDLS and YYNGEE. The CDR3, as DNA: TGTGCCAGCAGCGTAGCCCCCCTAAATGAAAAACTGTTTTTT. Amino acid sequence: CASSVAPLNEKLFF.

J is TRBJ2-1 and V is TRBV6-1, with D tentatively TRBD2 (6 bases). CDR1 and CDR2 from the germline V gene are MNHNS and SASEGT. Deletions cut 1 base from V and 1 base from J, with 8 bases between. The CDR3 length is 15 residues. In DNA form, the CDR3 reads TGTGCCAGCAGTGAAGGAGGAGGGTCCTACAATGAGCAGTTCTTC. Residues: CASSEGGGSYNEQFF.

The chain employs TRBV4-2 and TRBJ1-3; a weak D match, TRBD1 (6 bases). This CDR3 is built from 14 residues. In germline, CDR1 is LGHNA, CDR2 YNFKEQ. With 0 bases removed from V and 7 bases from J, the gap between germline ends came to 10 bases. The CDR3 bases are TGTGCCAGCAGCCAAGACAGGGGTTCCAACACCATATATTTT. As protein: CASSQDRGSNTIYF.

CDR3 sequence (DNA): TGCGCCAGCAGCTGGGGGGCCACGACAGGGACCCAAAATAACGAGCAGTACTTC. Its translation is CASSWGATTGTQNNEQYF. This chain links TRBV5-1 with TRBJ2-5; TRBD1 is a possible D gene (7 bases). The last part of the DNA fits TRBJ2-7 better; the J call may be wrong. The length of the CDR3 is 18 residues. Germline CDR1 is SGHRS and CDR2 is YFSETQ.

CDR3 DNA sequence: TGTGCCAGCAGTAACAGGGCCGGGGAGCTGTTTTTT. This gives the protein CASSNRAGELFF. This sequence joins TRBV25-1 and TRBJ2-2, with D possibly matching TRBD1 (6 bases). Looked up from germline, CDR1 is MGHDK and CDR2 is SYGVNS. With 5 bases removed from V and 6 bases from J, the gap between germline ends came to 7 bases. The CDR3 runs 12 residues.

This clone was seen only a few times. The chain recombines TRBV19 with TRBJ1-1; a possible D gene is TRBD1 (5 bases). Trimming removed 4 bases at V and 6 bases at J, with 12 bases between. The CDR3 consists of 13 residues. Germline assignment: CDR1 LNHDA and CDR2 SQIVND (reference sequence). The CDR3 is CASSTPQGAEAFF. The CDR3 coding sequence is TGTGCCAGTAGTACCCCACAAGGGGCTGAAGCTTTCTTT.

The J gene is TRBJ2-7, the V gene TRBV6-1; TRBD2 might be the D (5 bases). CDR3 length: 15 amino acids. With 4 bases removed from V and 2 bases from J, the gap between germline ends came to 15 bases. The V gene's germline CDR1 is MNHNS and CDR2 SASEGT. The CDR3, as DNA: TGTGCCAGCAGTGTGATGAGCGGAACTACCTACGAGCAGTACTTC. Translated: CASSVMSGTTYEQYF.

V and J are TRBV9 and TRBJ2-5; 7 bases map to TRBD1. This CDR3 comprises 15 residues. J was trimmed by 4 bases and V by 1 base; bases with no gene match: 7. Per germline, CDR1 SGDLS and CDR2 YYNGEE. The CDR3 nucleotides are TGTGCCAGCAGCGTACAAGGGGGCGTAGGAGAGACCCAGTACTTC. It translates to CASSVQGGVGETQYF.

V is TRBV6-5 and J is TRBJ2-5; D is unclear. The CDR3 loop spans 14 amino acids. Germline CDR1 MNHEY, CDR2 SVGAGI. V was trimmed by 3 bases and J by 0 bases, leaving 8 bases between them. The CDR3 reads CASSYQANQETQYF. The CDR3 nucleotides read TGTGCCAGCAGTTATCAGGCGAACCAAGAGACCCAGTACTTC.

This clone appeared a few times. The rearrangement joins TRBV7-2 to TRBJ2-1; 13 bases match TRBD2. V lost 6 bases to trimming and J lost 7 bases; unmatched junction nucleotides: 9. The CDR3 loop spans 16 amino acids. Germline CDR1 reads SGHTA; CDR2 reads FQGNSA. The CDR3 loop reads CASSSRTSGSRNEQFF. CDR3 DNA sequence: TGTGCCAGCAGTTCCCGGACTAGCGGGAGTAGGAATGAGCAGTTCTTC.

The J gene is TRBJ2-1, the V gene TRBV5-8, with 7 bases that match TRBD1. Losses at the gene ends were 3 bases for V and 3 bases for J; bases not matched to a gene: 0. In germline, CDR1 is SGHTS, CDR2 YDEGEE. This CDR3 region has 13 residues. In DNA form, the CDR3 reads TGTGCCAGCAGCTGGGACAGCTACAATGAGCAGTTCTTC. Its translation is CASSWDSYNEQFF. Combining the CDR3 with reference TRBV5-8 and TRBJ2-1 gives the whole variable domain EAGVTQSPTHLIKTRGQQATLRCSPISGHTSVYWYQQALGLGLQFLLWYDEGEERNRGNFPPRFSGRQFPNYSSELNVNALELEDSALYLCASSWDSYNEQFFGPGTRLTVL.

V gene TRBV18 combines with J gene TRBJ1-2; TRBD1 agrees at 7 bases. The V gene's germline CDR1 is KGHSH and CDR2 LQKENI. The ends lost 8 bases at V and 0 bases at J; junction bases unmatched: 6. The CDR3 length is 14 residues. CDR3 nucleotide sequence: TGTGCCAGCACAGGGGACATATCTAACTATGGCTACACCTTC. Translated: CASTGDISNYGYTF. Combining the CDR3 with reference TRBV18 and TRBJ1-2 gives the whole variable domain NAGVMQNPRHLVRRRGQEARLRCSPMKGHSHVYWYRQLPEEGLKFMVYLQKENIIDESGMPKERFSAEFPKEGPSILRIQQVVRGDSAAYFCASTGDISNYGYTFGSGTRLTVV.

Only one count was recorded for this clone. DNA of the CDR3: TGTGCCAGCTCAAGTAGCAAAATCGAGCAGTACTTC. It yields the protein CASSSSKIEQYF. J is TRBJ2-7 and V is TRBV18; D uncertain. Germline CDR1 KGHSH, CDR2 LQKENI. V was trimmed by 5 bases and J by 6 bases, leaving 11 bases between them. The CDR3 covers 12 residues.

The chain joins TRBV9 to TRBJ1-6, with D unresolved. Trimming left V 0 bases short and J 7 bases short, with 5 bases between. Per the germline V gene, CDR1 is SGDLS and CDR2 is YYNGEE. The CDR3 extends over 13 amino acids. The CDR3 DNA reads TGTGCCAGCAGCGTAGATGGCAATTCACCCCTCCACTTT. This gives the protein CASSVDGNSPLHF.

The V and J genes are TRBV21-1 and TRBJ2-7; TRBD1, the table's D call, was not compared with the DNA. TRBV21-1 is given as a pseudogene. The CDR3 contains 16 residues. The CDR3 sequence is CASSTQRDRDPYEQYF. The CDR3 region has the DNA TGTGCCAGCAGCACCCAAAGGGACAGGGACCCCTACGAGCAGTACTTC.

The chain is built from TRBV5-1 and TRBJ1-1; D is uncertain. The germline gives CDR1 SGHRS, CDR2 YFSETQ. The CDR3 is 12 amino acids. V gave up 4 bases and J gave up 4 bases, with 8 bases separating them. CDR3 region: CASSQQSTEAFF. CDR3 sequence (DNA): TGCGCCAGCAGCCAACAGAGCACTGAAGCTTTCTTT.

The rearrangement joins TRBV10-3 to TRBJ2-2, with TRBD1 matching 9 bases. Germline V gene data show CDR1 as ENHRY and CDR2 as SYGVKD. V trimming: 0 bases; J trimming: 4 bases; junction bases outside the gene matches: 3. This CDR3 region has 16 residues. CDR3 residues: CAISESGQGFTGELFF. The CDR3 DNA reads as TGTGCCATCAGTGAGTCTGGACAGGGGTTCACCGGGGAGCTGTTTTTT.

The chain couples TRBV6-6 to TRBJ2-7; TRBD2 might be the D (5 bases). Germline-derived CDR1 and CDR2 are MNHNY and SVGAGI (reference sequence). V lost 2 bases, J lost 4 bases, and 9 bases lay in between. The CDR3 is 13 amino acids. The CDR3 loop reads CASSYNSGYEQYF. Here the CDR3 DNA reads TGTGCCAGCAGTTACAACAGCGGTTACGAGCAGTACTTC.

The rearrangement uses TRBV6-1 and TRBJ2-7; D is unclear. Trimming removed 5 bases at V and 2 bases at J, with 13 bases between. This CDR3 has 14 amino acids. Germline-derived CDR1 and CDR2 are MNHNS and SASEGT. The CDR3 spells CASSFLQATYEQYF. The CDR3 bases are TGTGCCAGCAGTTTCCTTCAGGCCACCTACGAGCAGTACTTC.

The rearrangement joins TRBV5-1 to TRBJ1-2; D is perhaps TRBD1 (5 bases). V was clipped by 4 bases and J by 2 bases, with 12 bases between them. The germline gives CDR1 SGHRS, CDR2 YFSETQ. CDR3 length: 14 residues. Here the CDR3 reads CASSLWGVNYGYTF. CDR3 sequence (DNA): TGCGCCAGCAGCCTTTGGGGGGTGAACTATGGCTACACCTTC.

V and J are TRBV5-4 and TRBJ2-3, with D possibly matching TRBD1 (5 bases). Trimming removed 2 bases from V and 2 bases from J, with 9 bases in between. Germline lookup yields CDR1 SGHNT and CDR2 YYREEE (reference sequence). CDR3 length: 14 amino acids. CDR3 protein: CASSFRGNTDTQYF. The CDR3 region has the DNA TGTGCCAGCAGCTTTAGGGGAAACACAGATACGCAGTATTTT.

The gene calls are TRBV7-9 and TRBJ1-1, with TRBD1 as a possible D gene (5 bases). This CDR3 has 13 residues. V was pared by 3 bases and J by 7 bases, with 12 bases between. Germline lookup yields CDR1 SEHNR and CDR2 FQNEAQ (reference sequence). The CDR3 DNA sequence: TGTGCCAGCAGCTTCCAAGGGGAGGGTGAAGCTTTCTTT. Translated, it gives CASSFQGEGEAFF.

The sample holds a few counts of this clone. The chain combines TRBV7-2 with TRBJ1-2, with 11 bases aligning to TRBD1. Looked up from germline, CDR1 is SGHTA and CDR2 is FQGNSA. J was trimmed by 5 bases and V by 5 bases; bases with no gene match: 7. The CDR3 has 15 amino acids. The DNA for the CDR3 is TGTGCCAGCAGCGACGGGACAGGGGGAGTTTATGGCTACACCTTC. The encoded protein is CASSDGTGGVYGYTF.

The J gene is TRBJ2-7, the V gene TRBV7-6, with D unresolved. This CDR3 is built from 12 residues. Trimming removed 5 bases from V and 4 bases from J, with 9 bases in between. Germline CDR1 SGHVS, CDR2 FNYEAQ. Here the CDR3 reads CASSELGYEQYF. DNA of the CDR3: TGTGCCAGCAGCGAGCTCGGGTACGAGCAGTACTTC.